Here is one TCR beta chain with its context. Its specificity is unknown. CDR3 length equals 17 residues. The junction had 6 bases not matched to a gene; V was cut back by 0 bases and J by 2 bases. Germline CDR1 and CDR2: MGHRA and YSYEKL. This sample was included in a study of cytomegalovirus exposure and HLA in healthy donors. Whole-study results and caveats: Later analysis identified a missense DCLRE1C variant that was linked to TCR beta V- and J-gene trimming.

It was with 60 Vbeta and 13 Jbeta primers that the PCR ran. Only in-frame clones appear in the TCRdb table, and some are missing; sequencing was by immunoSEQ multiplex PCR. The sample lists tens of thousands of clones, 78% seen once, with 3% to 3.5% in the top ten. Healthy bone marrow donors supplied every sample. The source material was PBMCs. This clonotype was obtained from a woman aged 40 to 50 in good health and CMV-seronegative. This chain joins TRBV4-1 and TRBJ2-1, with 8 bases matching TRBD2. The CDR3 reads CASSQDEALAAYNEQFF. The CDR3 region has the DNA TGCGCCAGCAGCCAAGATGAGGCACTAGCGGCCTACAATGAGCAGTTCTTC.